The source of this T cell receptor beta chain is a study of blood T cells in healthy people across ages. Germline V gives CDR1 SEHNR, CDR2 FQNEAQ (reference sequence). Trimming left V 5 bases short and J 4 bases short, with 23 bases between. The CDR3 loop spans 17 amino acids. Study conclusions and caveats: As age increased, TCR beta diversity per million T cells fell in a roughly linear fashion.

For the second PCR, which ran for about 7 to 11 cycles, a sample-barcoded 5' primer and a J-beta primer mix were used. TCRdb passed the 5' RACE reads through MiXCR, listing each CDR3 protein once. Counted here are about 1.1 million distinct CDR3 sequences, approximately 38% occurring once; the ten biggest clones make up 10% to 15%. This clonotype was recorded a few times. Antigen specificity is unknown. This clonotype was obtained from a man aged 18 to 29 in good health. This chain uses TRBV7-9 with TRBJ1-2, with D tentatively TRBD1 (5 bases). Sequenced sample: blood. Here the CDR3 reads CASSEQRTQMRGYGYTF. CDR3 in DNA: TGTGCCAGCAGCGAGCAAAGGACCCAGATGAGGGGCTATGGCTACACCTTC.